In its sample, the clone carrying this T cell receptor beta chain was seen a few times. Its antigen remains unidentified. This record belongs to a study of T cell repertoires in cytomegalovirus infection. MiXCR, applied by TCRdb to the reads, yields one record per CDR3 protein. This sample has a few hundred thousand distinct CDR3 sequences, with just under 40% found just once. Germline CDR1 reads SEHNR; CDR2 reads FQNEAQ (reference sequence). With 2 bases removed from V and 5 bases from J, the gap between germline ends came to 9 bases. The CDR3 extends over 13 amino acids. The chain combines TRBV7-9 with TRBJ2-5; TRBD1 might be the D (5 bases). This material consisted of cultured PBMCs, taken from culture after CMV antigen stimulation. The receptor was isolated from a human donor in good health (CMV status not recorded). Some clones in this sample may be carry-over from other donors' samples. The CDR3 loop is CASSLYNRETQYF. The CDR3 DNA follows: TGTGCCAGCAGCTTATATAACAGGGAGACCCAGTACTTC.